These 15 T cell receptor beta chains originate from one sample sequenced in a study of cytomegalovirus exposure and HLA in healthy donors. The primer mix had 60 Vbeta and 13 Jbeta primers. Assay: immunoSEQ multiplex PCR; the TCRdb copy retains only in-frame clones and omits some. Of about 200,000 clones in the sample, around 84% were seen once. The sample consisted of PBMCs. These receptors all stem from a woman aged 18-29 years in good health and CMV-seronegative.

This chain uses TRBV19 with TRBJ2-7; 11 nucleotides match TRBD2. Looked up from germline, CDR1 is LNHDA and CDR2 is SQIVND (reference sequence). This CDR3 has 14 residues. Trimming took 5 bases from V and 6 from J; bases not matched to a gene: 6. The CDR3 nucleotides read TGTGCCAGTAGTCTACTAGCGGGAGAAGGCGAGCAGTACTTC. Amino acids: CASSLLAGEGEQYF.

Turning to this clone: No conserved phenylalanine or tryptophan ends this CDR3, so it is likely a read error. V and J are TRBV5-1 and TRBJ1-2; no definite D call. The germline V gene has CDR1 SGHRS and CDR2 YFSETQ. This CDR3 is 16 amino acids long. Trimming removed 4 bases at V and 4 bases at J, with 20 bases between. The CDR3, as DNA: TGCGCCAGCAGCCCCGGGAGAGGGTCGGGCGCCTATGGCTACACCCTC. This translates into CASSPGRGSGAYGYTL.

J is TRBJ2-7 and V is TRBV5-4; the D gene is possibly TRBD2 (5 bases). The CDR3 is 12 residues long. Trimming removed 5 bases at V and 0 bases at J, with 6 bases between. CDR1 is SGHNT, CDR2 YYREEE, per germline (reference sequence). The CDR3 DNA follows: TGTGCCAGCAGTGACTACTCCTACGAGCAGTACTTC. Translation: CASSDYSYEQYF.

The J gene is TRBJ1-2, the V gene TRBV6-5; D unresolved. CDR3 length: 14 residues. The V end was cut by 5 bases, the J end by 2 bases, with 12 bases between. In germline, CDR1 is MNHEY, CDR2 SVGAGI. CDR3 residues: CASSTRAQNYGYTF. CDR3 DNA: TGTGCCAGCAGTACCCGCGCACAGAACTATGGCTACACCTTC.

The J gene is TRBJ1-2, the V gene TRBV29-1; tentative D call: TRBD1 (5 bases). The germline CDR1 and CDR2 sequences are SQVTM and ANQGSEA. V lost 7 bases and J 2 bases, leaving 8 bases between the germline ends. This CDR3 contains 11 residues. CDR3 sequence (DNA): TGCAGCGCACAGGAGAACTATGGCTACACCTTC. This codes for CSAQENYGYTF. The full variable domain, completed using reference TRBV29-1 and TRBJ1-2, is SAVISQKPSRDICQRGTSLTIQCQVDSQVTMMFWYRQQPGQSLTLIATANQGSEATYESGFVIDKFPISRPNLTFSTLTVSNMSPEDSSIYLCSAQENYGYTFGSGTRLTVV.

V gene TRBV14 combines with J gene TRBJ1-2, with D unresolved. Per the germline V gene, CDR1 is SGHDN and CDR2 is FVKESK. The CDR3 length is 15 residues. Trimming removed 3 bases at V and 7 bases at J, with 18 bases between. This CDR3 reads CASSQETGKRSGYTF. The CDR3 region has the DNA TGTGCCAGCAGCCAGGAAACGGGGAAGCGGAGTGGCTACACCTTC. The complete variable domain, with remaining parts taken from reference TRBV14 and TRBJ1-2, reads EAGVTQFPSHSVIEKGQTVTLRCDPISGHDNLYWYRRVMGKEIKFLLHFVKESKQDESGMPNNRFLAERTGGTYSTLKVQPAELEDSGVYFCASSQETGKRSGYTFGSGTRLTVV.

The gene calls are TRBV2 and TRBJ2-3; weak D call: TRBD2 (6 bases). The CDR3 totals 16 residues. V lost 7 bases to trimming and J lost 0 bases, with 17 bases between them. Germline-derived CDR1 and CDR2 are SNHLY and FYNNEI. CDR3 nucleotide sequence: TGTGCCAGCATTCTTCTTTTGGGGACTAGCACAGATACGCAGTATTTT. It specifies CASILLLGTSTDTQYF. Using reference TRBV2 and TRBJ2-3 for the parts outside the CDR3, the full variable domain is EPEVTQTPSHQVTQMGQEVILRCVPISNHLYFYWYRQILGQKVEFLVSFYNNEISEKSEIFDDQFSVERPDGSNFTLKIRSTKLEDSAMYFCASILLLGTSTDTQYFGPGTRLTVL.

The sample holds one count of this clone. This chain uses TRBV11-3 with TRBJ2-2; a weak D match, TRBD2 (7 bases). Germline V gene data show CDR1 as SGHNT and CDR2 as YENEEA. The CDR3 is made up of 16 amino acids. V was trimmed by 5 bases and J by 4 bases, leaving 17 bases between them. The CDR3 loop reads CASSRGGALATGELFF. Written as DNA, the CDR3 is TGTGCCAGCAGCCGTGGGGGGGCCTTGGCCACCGGGGAGCTGTTTTTT.

The rearrangement joins TRBV2 to TRBJ2-7; D perhaps matches TRBD1 (5 bases). Germline loops: CDR1 SNHLY, CDR2 FYNNEI. Trimming removed 8 bases at V and 5 bases at J, with 16 bases between. The CDR3 extends over 13 amino acids. The CDR3 protein is CASSPRAGNEQYF. The CDR3 DNA is TGTGCCAGCTCCCCGAGAGCAGGGAACGAGCAGTACTTC.

The chain couples TRBV7-9 to TRBJ2-7; no clear D gene. V was cut by 3 bases and J by 3 bases, with 9 bases left in between. Germline CDR1 and CDR2: SEHNR and FQNEAQ (reference sequence). The CDR3 runs to 13 residues. The CDR3 is CASSFATGYEQYF. CDR3 bases: TGTGCCAGCAGCTTTGCGACGGGCTACGAGCAGTACTTC.

This clone was detected once. The chain couples TRBV13 to TRBJ2-5; 11 bases agree with TRBD2. The DNA end favors TRBJ2-7, so the J call may be wrong. The CDR3 has 15 residues. Germline CDR1 reads PRHDT; CDR2 reads FYEKMQ (reference sequence). The CDR3 DNA follows: TGTGCCAGCAGCTTGACTAGCGGGAATCAATACGAGCAGTACTTC. This encodes CASSLTSGNQYEQYF.

The V and J genes are TRBV2 and TRBJ1-2; 8 nucleotides agree with TRBD1. V gave up 4 bases and J gave up 8 bases; unmatched junction bases: 12. The CDR3 has 15 residues. Germline V gene sequence: CDR1 SNHLY, CDR2 FYNNEI. The CDR3: CASSARTGGGVGYTF. In DNA, the CDR3 is TGTGCCAGCAGTGCTAGAACAGGGGGAGGCGTAGGCTACACCTTC.

The CDR3 nucleotides read TGTGCCAGCAGTCAACCCCCAGGGGTCTATGGCTACACCTTC. It yields the protein CASSQPPGVYGYTF. The V gene is TRBV28, the J gene TRBJ1-2; perhaps TRBD1 as D (6 bases). Germline CDR1 MDHEN, CDR2 SYDVKM. V shed 5 bases and J shed 4 bases, with 14 bases lying between them. The CDR3 sequence is 14 residues long.

The chain recombines TRBV18 with TRBJ2-4, with no clear D. Germline V gene sequence: CDR1 KGHSH, CDR2 LQKENI. Trimming cost V 5 bases and J 2 bases, with 19 bases left between them. This CDR3 contains 17 residues. CDR3 sequence (DNA): TGTGCCAGCTCATCGTATGACGGGTGGAGTCCCAAAAACATTCAGTACTTC. It specifies CASSSYDGWSPKNIQYF. Based on the CDR3 plus reference TRBV18 and TRBJ2-4, the full variable domain is NAGVMQNPRHLVRRRGQEARLRCSPMKGHSHVYWYRQLPEEGLKFMVYLQKENIIDESGMPKERFSAEFPKEGPSILRIQQVVRGDSAAYFCASSSYDGWSPKNIQYFGAGTRLSVL.

This sequence joins TRBV5-1 and TRBJ2-7; D perhaps matches TRBD2 (6 bases). The V end lost 4 bases, the J end lost 5 bases, and 16 bases lay between the germline ends. CDR3 length: 14 amino acids. The germline CDR1 and CDR2 sequences are SGHRS and YFSETQ. The CDR3 nucleotides read TGCGCCAGCAGCCTAGATCTCCGGGGGAACGAGCAGTACTTC. Protein: CASSLDLRGNEQYF.